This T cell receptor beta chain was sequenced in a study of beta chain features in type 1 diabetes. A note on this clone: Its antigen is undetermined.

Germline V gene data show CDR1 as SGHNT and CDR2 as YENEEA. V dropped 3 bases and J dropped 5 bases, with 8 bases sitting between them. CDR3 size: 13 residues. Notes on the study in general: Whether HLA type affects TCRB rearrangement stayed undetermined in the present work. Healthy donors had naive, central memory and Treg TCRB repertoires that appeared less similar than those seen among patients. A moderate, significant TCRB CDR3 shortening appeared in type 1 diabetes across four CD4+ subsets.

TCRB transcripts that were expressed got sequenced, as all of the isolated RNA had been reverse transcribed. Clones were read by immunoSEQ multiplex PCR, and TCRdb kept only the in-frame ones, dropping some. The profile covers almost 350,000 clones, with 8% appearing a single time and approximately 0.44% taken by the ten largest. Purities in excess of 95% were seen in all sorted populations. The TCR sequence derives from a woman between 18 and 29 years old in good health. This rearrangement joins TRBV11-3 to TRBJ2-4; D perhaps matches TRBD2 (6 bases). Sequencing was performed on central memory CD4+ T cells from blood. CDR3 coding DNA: TGTGCCAGCAGCTTTCGCGGGGAAAACATTCAGTACTTC. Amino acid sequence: CASSFRGENIQYF.